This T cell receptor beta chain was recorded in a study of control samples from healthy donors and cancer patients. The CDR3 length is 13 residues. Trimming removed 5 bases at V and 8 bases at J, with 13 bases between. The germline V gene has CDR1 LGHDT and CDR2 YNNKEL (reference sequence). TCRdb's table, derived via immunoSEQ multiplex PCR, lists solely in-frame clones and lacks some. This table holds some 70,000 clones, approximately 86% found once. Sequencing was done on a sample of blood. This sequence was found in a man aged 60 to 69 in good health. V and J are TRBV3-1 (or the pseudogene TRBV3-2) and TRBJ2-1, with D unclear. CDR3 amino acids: CASSSSTAYEQFF. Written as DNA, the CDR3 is TGTGCCAGCAGCTCCTCTACGGCCTATGAGCAGTTCTTC.